This TCR beta chain was identified during a study of blood T cell repertoires in COVID-19. For the study at large: COVID-19 samples collected from the United States, Italy and Spain covered acute and convalescent phases.

Sequencing used immunoSEQ multiplex PCR; TCRdb keeps in-frame clones, though not all of them. This table holds more than 200,000 clones, 88% found once. J gave up 2 bases and V 7 bases, and 8 bases lay outside the gene matches. The CDR3 is 15 amino acids. Germline assignment: CDR1 SGHAT and CDR2 FQNNGV. The chain combines TRBV11-2 with TRBJ1-3, with 7 positions matching TRBD1. This sequence originates from an elderly man with acute or convalescent COVID-19. Sequencing was done on a sample of peripheral blood. CDR3 nucleotides: TGTGCCAGCACCCCTGACAGGGCACCTGGAAACACCATATATTTT. Amino acid sequence: CASTPDRAPGNTIYF.